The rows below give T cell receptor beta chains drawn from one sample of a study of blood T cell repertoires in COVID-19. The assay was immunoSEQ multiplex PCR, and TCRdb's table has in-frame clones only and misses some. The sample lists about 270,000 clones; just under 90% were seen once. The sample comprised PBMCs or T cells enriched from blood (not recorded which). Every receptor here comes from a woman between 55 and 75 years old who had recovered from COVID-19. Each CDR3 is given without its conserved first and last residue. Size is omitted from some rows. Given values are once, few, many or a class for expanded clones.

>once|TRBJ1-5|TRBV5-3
ARSLFRGRCHQPQH
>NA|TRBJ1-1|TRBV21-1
ASSKESVLDTEAF
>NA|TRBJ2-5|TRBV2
ASKRDRARETQY
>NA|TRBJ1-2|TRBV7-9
ASSLADSGYT
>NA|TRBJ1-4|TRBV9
ASSIIPGWANEKLF
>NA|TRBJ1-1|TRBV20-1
SAPGTVEAF
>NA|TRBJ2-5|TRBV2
ASREYSGGGETQY
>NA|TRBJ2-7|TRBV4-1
ASSRTGTTRY
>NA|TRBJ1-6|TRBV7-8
ASSLSNSPLH
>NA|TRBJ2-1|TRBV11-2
ASSFPDEQF
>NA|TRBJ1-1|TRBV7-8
ASSLANRVLNTEAF
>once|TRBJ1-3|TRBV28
ASRGQGVSGNTIY
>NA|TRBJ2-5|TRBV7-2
ASSPDRGQETQY
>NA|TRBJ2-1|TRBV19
ASSHPGVEQF
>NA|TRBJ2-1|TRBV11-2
ASSLATGGEQF
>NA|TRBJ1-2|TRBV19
ASSIDIPQREGYT
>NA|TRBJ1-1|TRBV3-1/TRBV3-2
ASSQARNTEAF
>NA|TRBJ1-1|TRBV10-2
ASRQGENTEAF
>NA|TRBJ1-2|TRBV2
ASSEGWAISNYGYT
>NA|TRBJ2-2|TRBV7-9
ASSPNKNTGELF
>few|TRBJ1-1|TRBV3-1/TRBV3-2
ASSQGTVNTEAF
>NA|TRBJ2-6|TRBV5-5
ASSPEGGWANVLT
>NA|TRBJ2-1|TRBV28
ASSFDAGTSGSNEQF
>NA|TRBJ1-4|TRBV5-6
ASSLGGQIHEKLF